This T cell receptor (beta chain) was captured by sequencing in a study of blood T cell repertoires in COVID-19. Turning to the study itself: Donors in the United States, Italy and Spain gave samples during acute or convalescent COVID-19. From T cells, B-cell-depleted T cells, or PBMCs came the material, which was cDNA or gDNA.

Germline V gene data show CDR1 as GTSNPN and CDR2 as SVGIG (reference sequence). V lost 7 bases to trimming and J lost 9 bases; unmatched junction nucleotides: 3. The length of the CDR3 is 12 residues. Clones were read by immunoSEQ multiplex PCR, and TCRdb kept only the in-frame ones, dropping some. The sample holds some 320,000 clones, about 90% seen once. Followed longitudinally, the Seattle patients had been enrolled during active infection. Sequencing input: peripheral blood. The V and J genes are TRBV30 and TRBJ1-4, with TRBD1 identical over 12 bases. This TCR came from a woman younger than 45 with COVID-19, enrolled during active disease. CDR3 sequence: CAFGTGGQKLFF. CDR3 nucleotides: TGTGCCTTTGGGACAGGGGGCCAAAAACTGTTTTTT.